This TCR beta chain was profiled in a study of blood T cell repertoires in COVID-19. Assay used: immunoSEQ multiplex PCR; TCRdb lists only in-frame clones, some missing. The sample includes 160,000 or so clones, about nine tenths of them seen just once. V dropped 0 bases and J dropped 5 bases, with 11 bases sitting between them. Germline V gives CDR1 SGDLS, CDR2 YYNGEE. The length of the CDR3 is 15 residues. Sequencing was carried out using peripheral blood. This TCR came from a woman aged 70-85 years with acute or convalescent COVID-19. This rearrangement joins TRBV9 to TRBJ1-4; D is possibly TRBD1 (5 bases). This chain's CDR3 is CASSVVGARNEKLFF. In nucleotides, the CDR3 is TGTGCCAGCAGCGTAGTAGGGGCTCGGAATGAAAAACTGTTTTTT. The full variable domain, with the rest looked up from reference TRBV9 and TRBJ1-4, is DSGVTQTPKHLITATGQRVTLRCSPRSGDLSVYWYQQSLDQGLQFLIQYYNGEERAKGNILERFSAQQFPDLHSELNLSSLELGDSALYFCASSVVGARNEKLFFGSGTQLSVL.